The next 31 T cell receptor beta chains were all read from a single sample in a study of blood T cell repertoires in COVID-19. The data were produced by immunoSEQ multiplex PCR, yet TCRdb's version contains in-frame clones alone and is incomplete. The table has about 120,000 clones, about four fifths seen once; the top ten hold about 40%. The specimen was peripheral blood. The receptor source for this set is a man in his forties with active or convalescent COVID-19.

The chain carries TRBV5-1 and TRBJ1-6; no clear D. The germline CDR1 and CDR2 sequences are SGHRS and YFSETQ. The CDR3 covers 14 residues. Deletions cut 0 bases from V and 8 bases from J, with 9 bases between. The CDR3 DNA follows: TGCGCCAGCAGCTTGGAAGCACCCTATTCACCCCTCCACTTT. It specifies CASSLEAPYSPLHF.

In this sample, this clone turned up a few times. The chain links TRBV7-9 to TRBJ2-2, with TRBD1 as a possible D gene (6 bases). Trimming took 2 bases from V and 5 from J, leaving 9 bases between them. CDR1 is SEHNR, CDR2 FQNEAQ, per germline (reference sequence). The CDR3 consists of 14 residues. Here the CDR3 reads CASSLSGATGELFF. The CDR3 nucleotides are TGTGCCAGCAGCTTATCAGGGGCTACCGGGGAGCTGTTTTTT.

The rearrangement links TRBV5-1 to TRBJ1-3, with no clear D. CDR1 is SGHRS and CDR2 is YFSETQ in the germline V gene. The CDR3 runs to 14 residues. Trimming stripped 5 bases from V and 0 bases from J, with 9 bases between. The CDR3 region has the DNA TGCGCCAGCAGAGAGGGCGACTCTGGAAACACCATATATTTT. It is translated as CASREGDSGNTIYF.

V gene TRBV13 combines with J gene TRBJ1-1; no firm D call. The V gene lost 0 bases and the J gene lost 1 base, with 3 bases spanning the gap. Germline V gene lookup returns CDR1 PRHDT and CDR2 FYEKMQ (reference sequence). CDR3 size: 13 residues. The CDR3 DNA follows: TGTGCCAGCAGCTTAGGCGGGAACACTGAAGCTTTCTTT. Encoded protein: CASSLGGNTEAFF.

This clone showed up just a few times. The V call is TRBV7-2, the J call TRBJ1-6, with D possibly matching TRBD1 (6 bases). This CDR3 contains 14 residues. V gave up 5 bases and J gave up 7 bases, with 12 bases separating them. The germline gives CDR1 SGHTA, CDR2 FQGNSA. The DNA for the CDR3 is TGTGCCAGCAGCCCAGGGGCTCGGAATTCACCCCTCCACTTT. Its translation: CASSPGARNSPLHF.

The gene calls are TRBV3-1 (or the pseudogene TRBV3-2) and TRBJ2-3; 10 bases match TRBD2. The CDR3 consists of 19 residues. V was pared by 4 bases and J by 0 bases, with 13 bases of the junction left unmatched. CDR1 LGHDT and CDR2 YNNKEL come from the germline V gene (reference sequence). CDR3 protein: CASSRQTSGRSSSTDTQYF. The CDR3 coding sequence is TGTGCCAGCAGCCGCCAGACTAGCGGGCGATCCTCTAGCACAGATACGCAGTATTTT.

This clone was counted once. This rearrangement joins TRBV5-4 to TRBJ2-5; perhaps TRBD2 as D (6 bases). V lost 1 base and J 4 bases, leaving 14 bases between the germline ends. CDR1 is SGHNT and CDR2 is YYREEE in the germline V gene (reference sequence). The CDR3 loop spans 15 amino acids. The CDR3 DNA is TGTGCCAGCAGCTTGTTGGGGAGGTCTCGAGAGACCCAGTACTTC. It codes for CASSLLGRSRETQYF.

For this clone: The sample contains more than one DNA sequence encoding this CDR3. The CDR3 nucleotides are TGTGCCAGCAGCTTAGCCCGGAACACTGAAGCTTTCTTT. This gives the protein CASSLARNTEAFF. The genes are TRBV7-2 and TRBJ1-1; D is ambiguous. Germline CDR1 and CDR2: SGHTA and FQGNSA. There are 13 residues in the CDR3. Trimming took off 0 bases at V and 1 base at J, with 3 bases between the two ends.

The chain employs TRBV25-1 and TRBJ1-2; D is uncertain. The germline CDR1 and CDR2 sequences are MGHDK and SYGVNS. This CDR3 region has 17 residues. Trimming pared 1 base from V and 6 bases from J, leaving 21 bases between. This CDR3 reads CASSESAVTQKIHGYTF. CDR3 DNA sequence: TGTGCCAGCAGTGAATCGGCGGTAACACAAAAAATCCATGGCTACACCTTC.

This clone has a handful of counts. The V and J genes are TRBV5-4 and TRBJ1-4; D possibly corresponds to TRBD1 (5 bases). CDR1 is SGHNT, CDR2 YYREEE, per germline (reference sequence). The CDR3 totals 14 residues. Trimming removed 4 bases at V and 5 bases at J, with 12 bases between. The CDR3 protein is CASSPGLGNEKLFF. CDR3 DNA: TGTGCCAGCAGCCCGGGACTGGGGAATGAAAAACTGTTTTTT.

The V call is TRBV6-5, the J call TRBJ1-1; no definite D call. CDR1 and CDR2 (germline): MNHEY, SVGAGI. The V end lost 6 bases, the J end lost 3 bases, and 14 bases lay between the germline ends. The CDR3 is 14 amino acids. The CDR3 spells CASSHTLADTEAFF. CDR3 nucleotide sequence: TGTGCCAGCAGCCACACCTTGGCGGACACTGAAGCTTTCTTT.

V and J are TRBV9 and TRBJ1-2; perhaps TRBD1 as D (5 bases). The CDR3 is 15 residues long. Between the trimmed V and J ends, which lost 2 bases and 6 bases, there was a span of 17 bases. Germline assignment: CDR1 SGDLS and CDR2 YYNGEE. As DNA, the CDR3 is TGTGCCAGCAGCGTTATACAGGAGTGGAACGATGGCTACACCTTC. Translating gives CASSVIQEWNDGYTF.

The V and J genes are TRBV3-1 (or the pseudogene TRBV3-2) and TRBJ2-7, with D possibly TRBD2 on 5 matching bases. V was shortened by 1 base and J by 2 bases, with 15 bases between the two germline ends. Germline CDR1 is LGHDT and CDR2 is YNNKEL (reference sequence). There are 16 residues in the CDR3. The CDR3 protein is CASSQVSRAEAYEQYF. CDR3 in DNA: TGTGCCAGCAGCCAAGTCTCAAGGGCGGAGGCCTACGAGCAGTACTTC.

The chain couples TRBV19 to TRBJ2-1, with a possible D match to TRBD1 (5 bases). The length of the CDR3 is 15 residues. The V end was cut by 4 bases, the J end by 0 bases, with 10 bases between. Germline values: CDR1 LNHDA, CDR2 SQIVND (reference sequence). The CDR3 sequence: CASSKQASSYNEQFF. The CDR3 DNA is TGTGCCAGTAGTAAACAGGCCTCCTCCTACAATGAGCAGTTCTTC.

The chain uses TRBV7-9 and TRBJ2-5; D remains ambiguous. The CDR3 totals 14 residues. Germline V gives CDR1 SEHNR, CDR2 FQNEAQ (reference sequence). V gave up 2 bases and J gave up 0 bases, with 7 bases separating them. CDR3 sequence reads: CASSLSANQETQYF. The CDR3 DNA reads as TGTGCCAGCAGCTTATCCGCTAACCAAGAGACCCAGTACTTC.

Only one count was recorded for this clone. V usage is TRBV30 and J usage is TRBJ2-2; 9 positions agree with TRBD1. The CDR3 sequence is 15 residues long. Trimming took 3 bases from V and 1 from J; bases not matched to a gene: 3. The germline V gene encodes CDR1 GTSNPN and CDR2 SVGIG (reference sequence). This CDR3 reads CAWRAGQGNTGELFF. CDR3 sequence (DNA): TGTGCCTGGAGGGCGGGACAGGGGAACACCGGGGAGCTGTTTTTT.

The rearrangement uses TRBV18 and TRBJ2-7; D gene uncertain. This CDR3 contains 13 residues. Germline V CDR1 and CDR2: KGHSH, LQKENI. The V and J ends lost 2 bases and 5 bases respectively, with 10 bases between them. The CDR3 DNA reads TGTGCCAGCTCACCAGGGCATGGTAACGAGCAGTACTTC. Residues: CASSPGHGNEQYF.

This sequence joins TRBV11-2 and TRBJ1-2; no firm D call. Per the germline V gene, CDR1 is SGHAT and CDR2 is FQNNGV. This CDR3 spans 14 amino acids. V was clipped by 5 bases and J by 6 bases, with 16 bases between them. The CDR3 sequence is CASSVSGWQDGYTF. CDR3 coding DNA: TGTGCCAGCAGCGTCTCGGGGTGGCAGGATGGCTACACCTTC.

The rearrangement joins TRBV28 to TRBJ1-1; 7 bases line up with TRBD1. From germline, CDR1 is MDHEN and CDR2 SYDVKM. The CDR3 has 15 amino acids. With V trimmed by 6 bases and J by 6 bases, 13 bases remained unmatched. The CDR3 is CASRSSQLGGPEAFF. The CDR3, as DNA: TGTGCCAGCAGGTCCAGTCAGTTAGGGGGCCCTGAAGCTTTCTTT.

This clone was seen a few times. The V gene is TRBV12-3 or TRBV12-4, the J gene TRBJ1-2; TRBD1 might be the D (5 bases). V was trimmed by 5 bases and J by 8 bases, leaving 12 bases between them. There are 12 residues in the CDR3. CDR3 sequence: CASSGGTFGYTF. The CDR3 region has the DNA TGTGCCAGCAGTGGAGGGACCTTCGGCTACACCTTC.

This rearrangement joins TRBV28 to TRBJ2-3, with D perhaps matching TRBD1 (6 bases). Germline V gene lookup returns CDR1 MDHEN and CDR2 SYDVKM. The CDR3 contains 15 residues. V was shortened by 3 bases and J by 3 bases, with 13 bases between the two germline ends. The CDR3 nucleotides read TGTGCCAGCAGTTTCAGACAGGTTGGGACAGATACGCAGTATTTT. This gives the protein CASSFRQVGTDTQYF.

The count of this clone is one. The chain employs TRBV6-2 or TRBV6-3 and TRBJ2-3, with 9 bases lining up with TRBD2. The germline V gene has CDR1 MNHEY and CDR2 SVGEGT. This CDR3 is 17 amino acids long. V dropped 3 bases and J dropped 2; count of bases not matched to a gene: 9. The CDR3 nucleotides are TGTGCCAGCAGTTATTGGACTAGCGTTGACCCCACAGATACGCAGTATTTT. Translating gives CASSYWTSVDPTDTQYF.

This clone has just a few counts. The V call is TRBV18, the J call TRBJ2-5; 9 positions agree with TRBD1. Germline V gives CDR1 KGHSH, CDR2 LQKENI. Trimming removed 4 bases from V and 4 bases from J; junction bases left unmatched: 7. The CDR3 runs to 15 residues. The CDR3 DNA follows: TGTGCCAGCTCACTAAACACAGGGGGCGGAGAGACCCAGTACTTC. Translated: CASSLNTGGGETQYF.

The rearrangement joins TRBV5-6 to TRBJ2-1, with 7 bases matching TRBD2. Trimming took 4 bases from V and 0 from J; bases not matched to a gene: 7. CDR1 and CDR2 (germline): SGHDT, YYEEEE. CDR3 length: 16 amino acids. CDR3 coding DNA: TGTGCCAGCAGCATCCGCGGGGGTAGCTCCTACAATGAGCAGTTCTTC. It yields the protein CASSIRGGSSYNEQFF.

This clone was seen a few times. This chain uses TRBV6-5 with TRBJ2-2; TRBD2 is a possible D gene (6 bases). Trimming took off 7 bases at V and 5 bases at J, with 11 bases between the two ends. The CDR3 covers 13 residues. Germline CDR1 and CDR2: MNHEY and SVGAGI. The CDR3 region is CASTGDLTGELFF. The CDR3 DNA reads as TGTGCCAGCACGGGGGATCTGACCGGGGAGCTGTTTTTT.

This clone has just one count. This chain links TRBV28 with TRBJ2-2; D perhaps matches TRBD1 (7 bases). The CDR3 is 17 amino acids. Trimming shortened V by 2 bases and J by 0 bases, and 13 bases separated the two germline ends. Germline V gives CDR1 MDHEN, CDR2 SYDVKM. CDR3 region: CASSLEGRGANTGELFF. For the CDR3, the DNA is TGTGCCAGCAGTTTAGAGGGCAGGGGGGCGAACACCGGGGAGCTGTTTTTT.

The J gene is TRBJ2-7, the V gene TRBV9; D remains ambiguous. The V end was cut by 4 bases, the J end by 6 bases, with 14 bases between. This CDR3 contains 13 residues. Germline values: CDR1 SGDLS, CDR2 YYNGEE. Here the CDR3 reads CASSLQGGGEQYF. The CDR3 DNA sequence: TGTGCCAGCAGCCTACAAGGTGGCGGCGAGCAGTACTTC.

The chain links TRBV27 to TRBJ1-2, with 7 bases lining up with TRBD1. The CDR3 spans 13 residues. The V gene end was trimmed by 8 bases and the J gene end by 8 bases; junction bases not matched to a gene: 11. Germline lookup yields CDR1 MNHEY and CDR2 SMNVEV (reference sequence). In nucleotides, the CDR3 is TGTGCCAGCGGTCACGACAGGGTGGCGGGCTACACCTTC. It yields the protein CASGHDRVAGYTF.

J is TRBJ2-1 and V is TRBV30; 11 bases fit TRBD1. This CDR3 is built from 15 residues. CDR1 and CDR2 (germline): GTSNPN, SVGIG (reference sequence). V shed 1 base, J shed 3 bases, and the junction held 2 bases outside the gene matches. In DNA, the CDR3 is TGTGCCTGGAGTGCCGGGACAGGGGGCTACAATGAGCAGTTCTTC. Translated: CAWSAGTGGYNEQFF.

CDR3: CASNAGGGNTIYF. CDR3 nucleotides: TGTGCCAGCAACGCAGGGGGTGGAAACACCATATATTTT. The chain carries TRBV12-3 or TRBV12-4 and TRBJ1-3; TRBD1 matches 7 bases. The V and J ends lost 7 bases and 3 bases, in that order; junction bases with no gene match: 3. The length of the CDR3 is 13 residues.

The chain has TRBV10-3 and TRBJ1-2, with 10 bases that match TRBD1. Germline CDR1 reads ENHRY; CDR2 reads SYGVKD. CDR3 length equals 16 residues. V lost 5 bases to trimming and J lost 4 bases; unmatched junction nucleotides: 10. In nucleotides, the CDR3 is TGTGCCATCAGTCCGGGACAGGGGTCCACTCCCTATGGCTACACCTTC. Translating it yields CAISPGQGSTPYGYTF.